This is a list of T cell receptor beta chains from one sample in a study of T cell changes during pregnancy in multiple sclerosis. Some clones are missing from TCRdb's copy, which holds only in-frame ones; the method was immunoSEQ multiplex PCR. This sample has under 50,000 clones; 90% to 95% occur once, and the top ten carry about 0.37%. The source material was CD4+ T cells from peripheral blood mononuclear cells, sampled after pregnancy. Receptors originate from a female donor with multiple sclerosis, enrolled in a pregnancy study. Both conserved end residues are part of each CDR3. A D gene is named only where the DNA matches it firmly. Size values are once, few and many counts, or a class for expanded clones, and some rows have none.

TRBD1	-	TRBV7-9	TRBJ1-6	CASSPGQGGFNSPLHF	TGTGCCAGCAGTCCAGGACAGGGAGGGTTTAATTCACCCCTCCACTTT
-	-	TRBV7-6	TRBJ1-3	CASSQQGVGNTIYF	TGTGCCAGCAGCCAACAGGGAGTTGGGAACACCATATATTTT
-	-	TRBV30	TRBJ2-6	CAWTRGKVSGANVLTF	TGTGCCTGGACCAGGGGAAAAGTTTCTGGGGCCAACGTCCTGACTTTC
-	once	TRBV2	TRBJ1-6	CASSEVSSPLHF	TGTGCCAGCAGTGAAGTATCCTCACCCCTCCACTTT
TRBD1	-	TRBV4-1	TRBJ1-1	CASSHPSLGTGEGTEAFF	TGCGCCAGCAGCCACCCTTCGCTAGGGACAGGTGAGGGCACTGAAGCTTTCTTT
-	-	TRBV23-1	TRBJ2-2	CASGRGSGELFF	TGCGCCAGCGGCCGGGGGTCCGGGGAGCTGTTTTTT
TRBD2	-	TRBV6-7	TRBJ2-2	CASRRGGENTGELFF	TGTGCCAGCAGGCGCGGGGGGGAGAACACCGGGGAGCTGTTTTTT
-	-	TRBV9	TRBJ1-1	CASSVGRDTEAFF	TGTGCCAGCAGCGTGGGCAGGGACACTGAAGCTTTCTTT
-	-	TRBV5-8	TRBJ1-1	CASSAGWGGDGTEAFF	TGTGCCAGCAGCGCGGGATGGGGGGGCGACGGCACTGAAGCTTTCTTT
-	-	TRBV7-2	TRBJ2-7	CASSLYGGQQYF	TGTGCCAGCAGCCTTTACGGGGGACAGCAGTACTTC
TRBD1	-	TRBV10-3	TRBJ1-1	CAISIRQGGTEAFF	TGTGCCATCAGTATAAGACAGGGAGGTACTGAAGCTTTCTTT
TRBD2	-	TRBV7-9	TRBJ2-1	CASSSLAGTYNEQFF	TGTGCCAGCAGCTCACTAGCGGGGACATACAATGAGCAGTTCTTC
TRBD1	-	TRBV5-6	TRBJ1-5	CASSFSGTGNQPQHF	TGTGCCAGCAGCTTTTCCGGGACAGGAAATCAGCCCCAGCATTTT
TRBD1	-	TRBV18	TRBJ2-6	CASSPLRIQGADGANVLTF	TGTGCCAGCTCACCGCTTCGCATACAGGGGGCAGATGGGGCCAACGTCCTGACTTTC
TRBD2	-	TRBV18	TRBJ2-1	CASSLAGGPGNEQFF	TGTGCCAGCTCACTAGCGGGGGGGCCCGGCAATGAGCAGTTCTTC
TRBD2	-	TRBV6-5	TRBJ2-7	CASSSMGGGYSYEQYF	TGTGCCAGCAGTTCCATGGGGGGGGGTTACTCCTACGAGCAGTACTTC
-	-	TRBV30	TRBJ2-6	CAWTKSGANVLTF	TGTGCCTGGACCAAATCTGGGGCCAACGTCCTGACTTTC
-	-	TRBV27	TRBJ2-1	CASSLKGQGMRNEQFF	TGTGCCAGCAGTTTAAAGGGGCAGGGGATGAGGAATGAGCAGTTCTTC
-	-	TRBV25-1	TRBJ1-4	CASSELGAVNEKLFF	TGTGCCAGCAGTGAATTAGGGGCAGTTAATGAAAAACTGTTTTTT
-	once	TRBV5-5	TRBJ2-7	CASSLASGYEQYF	TGTGCCAGCAGCTTGGCCTCAGGGTACGAGCAGTACTTC
-	-	TRBV28	TRBJ2-7	CASSAMDSSYEQYF	TGTGCCAGCAGTGCAATGGACAGTTCCTACGAGCAGTACTTC
-	-	TRBV11-1	TRBJ2-7	CASSPSSYEQYF	TGTGCCAGCAGCCCGTCCTCCTACGAGCAGTACTTC
-	-	TRBV7-2	TRBJ1-2	CASSLVAGTQGYTF	TGTGCCAGCAGCTTAGTCGCCGGGACACAGGGCTACACCTTC